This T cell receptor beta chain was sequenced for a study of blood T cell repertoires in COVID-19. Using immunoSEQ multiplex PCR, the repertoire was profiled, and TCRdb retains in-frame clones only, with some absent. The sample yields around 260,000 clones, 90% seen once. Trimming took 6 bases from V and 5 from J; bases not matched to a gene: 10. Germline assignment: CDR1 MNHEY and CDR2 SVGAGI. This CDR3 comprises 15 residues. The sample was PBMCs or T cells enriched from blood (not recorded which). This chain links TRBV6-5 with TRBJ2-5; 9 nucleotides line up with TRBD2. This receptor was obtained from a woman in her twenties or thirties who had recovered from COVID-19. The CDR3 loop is CASSLEGREGETQYF. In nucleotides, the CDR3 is TGTGCCAGCAGCCTCGAGGGGCGGGAGGGGGAGACCCAGTACTTC.